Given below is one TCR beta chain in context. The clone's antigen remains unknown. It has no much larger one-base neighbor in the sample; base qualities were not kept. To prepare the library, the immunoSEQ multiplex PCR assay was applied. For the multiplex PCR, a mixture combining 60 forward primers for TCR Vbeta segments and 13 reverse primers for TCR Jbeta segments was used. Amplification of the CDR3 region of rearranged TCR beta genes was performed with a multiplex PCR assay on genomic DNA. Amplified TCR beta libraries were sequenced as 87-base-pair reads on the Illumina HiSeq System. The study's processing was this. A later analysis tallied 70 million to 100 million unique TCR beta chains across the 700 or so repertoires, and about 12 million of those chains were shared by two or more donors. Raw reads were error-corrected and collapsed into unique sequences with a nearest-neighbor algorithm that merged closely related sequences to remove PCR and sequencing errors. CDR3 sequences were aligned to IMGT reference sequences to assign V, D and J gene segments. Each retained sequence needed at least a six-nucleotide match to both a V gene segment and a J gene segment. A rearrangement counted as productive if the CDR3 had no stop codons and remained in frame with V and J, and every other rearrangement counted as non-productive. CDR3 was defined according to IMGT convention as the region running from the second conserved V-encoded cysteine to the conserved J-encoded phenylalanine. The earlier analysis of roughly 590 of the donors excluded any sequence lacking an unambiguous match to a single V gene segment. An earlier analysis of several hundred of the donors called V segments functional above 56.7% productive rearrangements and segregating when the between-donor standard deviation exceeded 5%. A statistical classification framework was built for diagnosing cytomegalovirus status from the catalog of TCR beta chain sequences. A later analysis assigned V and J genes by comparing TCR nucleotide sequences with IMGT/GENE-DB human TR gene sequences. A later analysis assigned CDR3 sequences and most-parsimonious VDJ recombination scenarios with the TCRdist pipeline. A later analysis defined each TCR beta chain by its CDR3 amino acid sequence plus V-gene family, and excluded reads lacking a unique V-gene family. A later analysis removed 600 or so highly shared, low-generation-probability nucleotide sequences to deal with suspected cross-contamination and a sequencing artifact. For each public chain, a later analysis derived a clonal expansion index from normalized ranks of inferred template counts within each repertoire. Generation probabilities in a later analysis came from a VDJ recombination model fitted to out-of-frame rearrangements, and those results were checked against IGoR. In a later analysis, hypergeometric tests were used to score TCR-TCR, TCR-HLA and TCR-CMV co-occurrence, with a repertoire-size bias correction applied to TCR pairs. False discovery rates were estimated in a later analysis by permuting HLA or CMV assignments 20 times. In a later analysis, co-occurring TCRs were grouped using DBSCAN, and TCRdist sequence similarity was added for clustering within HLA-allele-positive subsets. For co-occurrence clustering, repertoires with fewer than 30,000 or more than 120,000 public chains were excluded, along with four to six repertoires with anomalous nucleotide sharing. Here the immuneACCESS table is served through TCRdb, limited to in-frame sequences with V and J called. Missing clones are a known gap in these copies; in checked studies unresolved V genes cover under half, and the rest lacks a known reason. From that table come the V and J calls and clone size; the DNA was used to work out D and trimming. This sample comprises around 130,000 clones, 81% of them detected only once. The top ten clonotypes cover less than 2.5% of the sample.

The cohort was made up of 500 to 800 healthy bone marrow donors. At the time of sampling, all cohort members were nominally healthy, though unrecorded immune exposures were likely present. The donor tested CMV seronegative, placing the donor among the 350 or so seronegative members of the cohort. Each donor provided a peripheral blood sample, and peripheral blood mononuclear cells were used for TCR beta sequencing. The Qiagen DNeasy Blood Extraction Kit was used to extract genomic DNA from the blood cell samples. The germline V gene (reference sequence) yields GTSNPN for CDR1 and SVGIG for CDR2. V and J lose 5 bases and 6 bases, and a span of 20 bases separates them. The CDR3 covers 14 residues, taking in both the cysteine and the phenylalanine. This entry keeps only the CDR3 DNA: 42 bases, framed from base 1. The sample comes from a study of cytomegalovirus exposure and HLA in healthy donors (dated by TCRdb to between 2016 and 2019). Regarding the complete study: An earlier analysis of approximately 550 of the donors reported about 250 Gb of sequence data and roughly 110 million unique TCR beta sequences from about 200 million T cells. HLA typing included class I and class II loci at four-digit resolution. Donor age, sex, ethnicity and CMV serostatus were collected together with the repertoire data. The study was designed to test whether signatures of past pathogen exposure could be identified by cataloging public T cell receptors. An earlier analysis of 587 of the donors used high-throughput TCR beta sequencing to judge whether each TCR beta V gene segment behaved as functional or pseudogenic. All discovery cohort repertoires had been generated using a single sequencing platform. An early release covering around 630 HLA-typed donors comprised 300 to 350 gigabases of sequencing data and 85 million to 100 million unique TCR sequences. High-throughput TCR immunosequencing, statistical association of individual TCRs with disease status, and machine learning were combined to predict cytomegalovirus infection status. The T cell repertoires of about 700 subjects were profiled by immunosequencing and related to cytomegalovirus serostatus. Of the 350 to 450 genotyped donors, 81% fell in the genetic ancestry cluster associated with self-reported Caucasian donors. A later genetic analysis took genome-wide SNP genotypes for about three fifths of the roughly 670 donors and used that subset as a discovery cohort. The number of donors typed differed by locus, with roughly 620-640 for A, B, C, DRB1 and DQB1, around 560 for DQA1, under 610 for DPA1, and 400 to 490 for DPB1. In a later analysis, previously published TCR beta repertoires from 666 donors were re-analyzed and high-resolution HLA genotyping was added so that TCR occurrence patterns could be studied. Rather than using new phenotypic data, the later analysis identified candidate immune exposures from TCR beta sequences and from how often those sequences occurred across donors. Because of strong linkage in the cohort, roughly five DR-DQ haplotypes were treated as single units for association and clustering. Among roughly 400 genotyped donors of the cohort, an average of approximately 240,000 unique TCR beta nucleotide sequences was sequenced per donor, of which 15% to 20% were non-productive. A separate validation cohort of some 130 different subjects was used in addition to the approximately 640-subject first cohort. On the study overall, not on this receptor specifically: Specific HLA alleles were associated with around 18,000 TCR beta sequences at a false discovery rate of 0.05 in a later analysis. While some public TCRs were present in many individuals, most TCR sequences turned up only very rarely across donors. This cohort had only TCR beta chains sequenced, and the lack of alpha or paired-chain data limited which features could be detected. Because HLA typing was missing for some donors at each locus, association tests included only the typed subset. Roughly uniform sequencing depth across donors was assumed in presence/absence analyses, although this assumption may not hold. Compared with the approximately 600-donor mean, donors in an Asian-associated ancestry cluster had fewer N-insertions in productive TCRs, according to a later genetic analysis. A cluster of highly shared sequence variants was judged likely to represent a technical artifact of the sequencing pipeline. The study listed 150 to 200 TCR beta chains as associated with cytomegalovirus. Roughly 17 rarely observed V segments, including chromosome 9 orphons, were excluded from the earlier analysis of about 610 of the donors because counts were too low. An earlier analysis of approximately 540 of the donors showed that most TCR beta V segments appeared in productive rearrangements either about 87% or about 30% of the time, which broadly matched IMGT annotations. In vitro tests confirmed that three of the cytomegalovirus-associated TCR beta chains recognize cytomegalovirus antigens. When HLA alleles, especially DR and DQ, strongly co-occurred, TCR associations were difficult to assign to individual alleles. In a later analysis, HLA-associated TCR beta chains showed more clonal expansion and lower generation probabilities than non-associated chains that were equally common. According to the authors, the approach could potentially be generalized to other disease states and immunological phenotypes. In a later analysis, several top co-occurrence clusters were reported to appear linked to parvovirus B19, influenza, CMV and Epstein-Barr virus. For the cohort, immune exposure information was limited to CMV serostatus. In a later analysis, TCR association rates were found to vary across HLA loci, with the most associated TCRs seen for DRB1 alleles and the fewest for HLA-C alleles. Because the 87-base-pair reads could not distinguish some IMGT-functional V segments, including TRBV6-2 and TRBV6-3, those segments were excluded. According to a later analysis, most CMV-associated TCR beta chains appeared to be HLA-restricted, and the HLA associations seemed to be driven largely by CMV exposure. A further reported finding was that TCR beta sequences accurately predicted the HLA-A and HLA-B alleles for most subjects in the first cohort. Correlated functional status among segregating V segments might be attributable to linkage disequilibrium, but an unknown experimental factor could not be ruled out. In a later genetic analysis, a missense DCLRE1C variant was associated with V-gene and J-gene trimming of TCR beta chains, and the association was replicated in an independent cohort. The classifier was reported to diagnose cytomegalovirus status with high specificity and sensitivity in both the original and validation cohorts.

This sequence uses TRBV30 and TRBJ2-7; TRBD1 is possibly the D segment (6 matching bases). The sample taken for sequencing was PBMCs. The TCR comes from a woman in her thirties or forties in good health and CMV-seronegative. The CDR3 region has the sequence CAWARQAITGEQYF. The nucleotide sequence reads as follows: TGTGCCTGGGCCCGACAGGCGATTACGGGCGAGCAGTACTTC.